Each of the 27 T cell receptor beta chains below was sequenced from the same sample in a study of blood T cells in healthy people across ages. A second PCR, run for roughly 7 to 12 cycles, used a sample-barcoded 5' primer plus a J-beta primer mix. TCRdb processed the 5' RACE reads anew with MiXCR; each CDR3 protein has one entry. The sample includes about 970,000 distinct CDR3 sequences, approximately 50% of them seen just once. Sample: blood. These TCRs come from a woman aged 55-70 years in good health.

This clonotype has just one count. The V call is TRBV30, the J call TRBJ1-1, with unresolved D. V lost 0 bases to trimming and J lost 10 bases, with 12 bases between them. The V gene's germline CDR1 is GTSNPN and CDR2 SVGIG (reference sequence). This CDR3 has 12 residues. CDR3: CAWSVNGPPAFF. The DNA of the CDR3 is TGTGCCTGGAGTGTCAACGGTCCTCCAGCTTTCTTT.

The chain combines TRBV7-2 with TRBJ2-4, with 7 bases matching TRBD2. The DNA end is a closer match to TRBJ2-7, so the J assignment may be wrong. The CDR3 contains 19 residues. The germline V gene has CDR1 SGHTA and CDR2 FQGNSA. The CDR3: CASSPKIGRITTVSYEQYF. DNA for the CDR3: TGTGCCAGCAGCCCGAAGATCGGGAGGATCACGACGGTCTCCTACGAGCAGTACTTC.

This clonotype was seen a handful of times. The V and J genes are TRBV12-3 or TRBV12-4 and TRBJ2-3, with 8 nucleotides matching TRBD2. The CDR3 runs 15 residues. Trimming cost V 2 bases and J 4 bases; bases outside gene matches: 5. The DNA for the CDR3 is TGTGCCAGCAGTTTAAATGGCGGGAGGCCAGATACGCAGTATTTT. Translating it yields CASSLNGGRPDTQYF.

This clonotype was found a few times. The chain is built from TRBV4-2 and TRBJ2-7; weak D call: TRBD1 (5 bases). Germline assignment: CDR1 LGHNA and CDR2 YNFKEQ. CDR3 length: 14 amino acids. Trimming cost V 1 base and J 0 bases, with 7 bases left between them. The CDR3 spells CASSQVQDSYEQYF. The CDR3 DNA is TGTGCCAGCAGCCAAGTACAGGACTCCTACGAGCAGTACTTC.

This chain joins TRBV24-1 and TRBJ1-2, with a weak D call TRBD1 (5 bases). Germline CDR1 and CDR2: KGHDR and SFDVKD. V was shortened by 3 bases and J by 4 bases, with 14 bases between the two germline ends. This CDR3 is 15 amino acids long. The CDR3, as DNA: TGTGCCACCAGTGATGACTCCGGGACCCCCTATGGCTACACCTTC. This translates into CATSDDSGTPYGYTF.

V and J are TRBV20-1 and TRBJ2-1; 14 bases agree with TRBD2. The CDR3 length is 16 residues. V lost 0 bases, J lost 10 bases, and 8 bases stayed unmatched. Germline values: CDR1 DFQATT, CDR2 SNEGSKA (reference sequence). In nucleotides, the CDR3 is TGCAGTGCTAGAGATAAGGGACTAGCGGGAGTTGGGGAGCAGTTCTTC. It encodes CSARDKGLAGVGEQFF.

Notes on this clonotype: Germline and junction disagree at one end, which may indicate a read error. The rearrangement joins TRBV12-3 or TRBV12-4 to TRBJ2-3; D ambiguous. CDR3 length: 12 residues. This CDR3 is CASRRRTDTQYF. In nucleotides, the CDR3 is TGTGCCAGCAGACGGAGAACAGATACGCAATATTTT.

Notes on this clonotype: A much larger clone differs by one base, so this may be a read error. The chain recombines TRBV12-3 or TRBV12-4 with TRBJ2-1; 8 bases align to TRBD2. The tail of the sequence fits TRBJ2-7 better, so the J call may be wrong. This CDR3 has 14 amino acids. The CDR3 here is CASSTSGSYNEQYF. The CDR3 nucleotides are TGTGCCAGCAGTACTAGCGGCTCCTACAATGAGCAGTACTTC.

This clonotype turned up a few times. This sequence joins TRBV4-1 and TRBJ2-1, with TRBD2 matching 9 bases. J gave up 6 bases and V 4 bases, and 13 bases lay outside the gene matches. Looked up from germline, CDR1 is MGHRA and CDR2 is YSYEKL. This CDR3 comprises 17 residues. The CDR3 reads CASSPLWREGVVNEQFF. CDR3 nucleotide sequence: TGCGCCAGCAGCCCTCTCTGGCGGGAGGGTGTCGTCAATGAGCAGTTCTTC.

The CDR3 reads CSASVSTSGTEQYF. The DNA of the CDR3 is TGCAGTGCTAGTGTGTCGACTAGCGGGACCGAGCAGTACTTC. The chain is built from TRBV20-1 and TRBJ2-4; 11 positions match TRBD2. The J call may be wrong; the DNA end is better matched by TRBJ2-7. From germline, CDR1 is DFQATT and CDR2 SNEGSKA (reference sequence). CDR3 length: 14 amino acids.

About this clonotype: Mismatch with germline at one junction end may stem from a read error. This chain uses TRBV20-1 with TRBJ2-7; the D gene is possibly TRBD1 (6 bases). The germline V gene encodes CDR1 DFQATT and CDR2 SNEGSKA (reference sequence). The CDR3 is made up of 13 amino acids. The CDR3 spells CSARLQGSHERYF. The CDR3 DNA reads as TGCAGTGCTAGGCTACAGGGTTCCCACGAGCGGTACTTC.

The chain carries TRBV19 and TRBJ1-1; tentatively, D is TRBD1 (6 bases). Per the germline V gene, CDR1 is LNHDA and CDR2 is SQIVND (reference sequence). CDR3 length: 14 residues. V lost 6 bases to trimming and J lost 0 bases, with 11 bases between them. CDR3 DNA: TGTGCCAGTAGCGACAGGATTCTGAACACTGAAGCTTTCTTT. Protein product: CASSDRILNTEAFF. Based on the CDR3 plus reference TRBV19 and TRBJ1-1, the full variable domain is DGGITQSPKYLFRKEGQNVTLSCEQNLNHDAMYWYRQDPGQGLRLIYYSQIVNDFQKGDIAEGYSVSREKKESFPLTVTSAQKNPTAFYLCASSDRILNTEAFFGQGTRLTVV.

In DNA form, the CDR3 reads TGTGCCAGCACCCCTGGACCCAGGGGTGAAAAACTGTTTTTT. It is translated as CASTPGPRGEKLFF. The chain links TRBV7-9 to TRBJ1-4, with D perhaps TRBD1 (6 bases). CDR3 size: 14 residues. Trimming shortened V by 7 bases and J by 7 bases, and 16 bases separated the two germline ends. The germline V gene encodes CDR1 SEHNR and CDR2 FQNEAQ (reference sequence).

The chain recombines TRBV7-2 with TRBJ2-1; TRBD2 aligns across 12 bases. The CDR3 has 16 amino acids. Germline trimming cut 5 bases from V and 8 bases from J; bases unmatched to any gene: 10. The germline gives CDR1 SGHTA, CDR2 FQGNSA. In nucleotides, the CDR3 is TGTGCCAGCAGCACAAGACTAGCGGGAGTGAGCGATGAGCAGTTCTTC. This encodes CASSTRLAGVSDEQFF.

This clonotype was observed a handful of times. This chain connects TRBV29-1 to TRBJ1-2, with 9 positions matching TRBD1. The CDR3 spans 14 residues. Germline V gene lookup returns CDR1 SQVTM and CDR2 ANQGSEA. Trimming at V came to 5 bases and at J to 4 bases, leaving 8 bases not matched to a gene. The CDR3 sequence is CSVRQSTGGYGYTF. Written as DNA, the CDR3 is TGCAGCGTTCGACAATCGACAGGGGGCTATGGCTACACCTTC. Complete variable domain (other parts from reference TRBV29-1 and TRBJ1-2): SAVISQKPSRDICQRGTSLTIQCQVDSQVTMMFWYRQQPGQSLTLIATANQGSEATYESGFVIDKFPISRPNLTFSTLTVSNMSPEDSSIYLCSVRQSTGGYGYTFGSGTRLTVV.

For this clonotype: Compared with germline, one end of the junction differs, possibly owing to a read error. The chain combines TRBV28 with TRBJ2-7; D gene ambiguous. CDR3 length: 13 amino acids. CDR1 and CDR2 (germline): MDHEN, SYDVKM. The CDR3 reads CATHSVPSDEQYF. The CDR3 DNA is TGTGCCACCCACAGTGTTCCCTCCGACGAGCAGTACTTC.

This rearrangement joins TRBV29-1 to TRBJ1-1; D is undetermined. Germline V gives CDR1 SQVTM, CDR2 ANQGSEA. This CDR3 is built from 12 residues. The V gene lost 1 base and the J gene lost 8 bases, with 11 bases spanning the gap. CDR3 amino acids: CSVEGGVGEAFF. The CDR3 DNA sequence: TGCAGCGTTGAAGGGGGTGTGGGAGAAGCTTTCTTT.

The chain uses TRBV20-1 and TRBJ1-1; possible D gene TRBD1, 5 bases. The CDR3 is 14 amino acids. Germline V gene data show CDR1 as DFQATT and CDR2 as SNEGSKA (reference sequence). Deletions cut 0 bases from V and 6 bases from J, with 14 bases between. The CDR3 loop is CSARDPRGFAEAFF. In DNA form, the CDR3 reads TGCAGTGCTAGAGATCCGAGGGGTTTCGCTGAAGCTTTCTTT.

This clonotype was seen a few times. V usage is TRBV27 and J usage is TRBJ2-6, with D uncertain. V was clipped by 1 base and J by 3 bases, with 1 base between them. The CDR3 extends over 13 amino acids. Germline V gene data show CDR1 as MNHEY and CDR2 as SMNVEV (reference sequence). Here the CDR3 DNA reads TGTGCCAGCAGTTTATATGGGGCCAACGTCCTGACTTTC. Its protein is CASSLYGANVLTF.

This clonotype was observed a few times. The CDR3 loop is CSVGTGVNEKLFF. DNA for the CDR3: TGCAGCGTTGGGACAGGCGTAAATGAAAAACTGTTTTTT. This sequence joins TRBV29-1 and TRBJ1-4; 7 nucleotides match TRBD1. The length of the CDR3 is 13 residues. V was clipped by 4 bases and J by 5 bases; unmatched bases: 4. Germline V gene sequence: CDR1 SQVTM, CDR2 ANQGSEA.

This clonotype was recorded a few times. This chain links TRBV6-5 with TRBJ2-5; 8 positions agree with TRBD1. The CDR3 consists of 14 residues. V lost 5 bases, J lost 4 bases, and 6 bases stayed unmatched. Germline values: CDR1 MNHEY, CDR2 SVGAGI. The CDR3 DNA sequence: TGTGCCAGCAGTCGTGGACAGGGTCGAGAGACCCAGTACTTC. Its translation is CASSRGQGRETQYF.

This chain joins TRBV20-1 and TRBJ2-7, with TRBD2 matching over 16 bases. Germline-derived CDR1 and CDR2 are DFQATT and SNEGSKA (reference sequence). V was clipped by 6 bases and J by 2 bases; unmatched bases: 7. The CDR3 covers 16 residues. As DNA, the CDR3 is TGCAGTGCGGGACTAGCGGGAGGGGATGGTCCCTACGAGCAGTACTTC. This sequence encodes CSAGLAGGDGPYEQYF.

The chain has TRBV28 and TRBJ2-5, with unresolved D. Germline V lookup: CDR1 MDHEN, CDR2 SYDVKM. The ends were cut back, 5 bases at V and 4 bases at J, with 20 bases in the middle. This CDR3 spans 16 amino acids. The CDR3 DNA sequence: TGTGCCAGCAGTCCGCCCCCGACACCTCGAGGAGAGACCCAGTACTTC. As protein: CASSPPPTPRGETQYF.

This clonotype has just a few counts. The J gene is TRBJ2-4, the V gene TRBV20-1, with 13 bases fitting TRBD2. Judging by the DNA end, TRBJ2-5 fits better; the J call may be wrong. This CDR3 is built from 15 residues. Germline CDR1 and CDR2: DFQATT and SNEGSKA (reference sequence). CDR3 region: CSAGTGLAGKETQYF. The CDR3 coding sequence is TGCAGTGCCGGGACGGGACTAGCGGGAAAAGAGACCCAGTACTTC.

V and J are TRBV20-1 and TRBJ1-2; D not certain. This CDR3 contains 13 residues. V lost 6 bases and J 4 bases, leaving 15 bases between the germline ends. The germline V gene has CDR1 DFQATT and CDR2 SNEGSKA (reference sequence). The DNA for the CDR3 is TGCAGTGCAGGCCAGGACGGGAGCTATGGCTACACCTTC. Amino acid sequence: CSAGQDGSYGYTF.

The V and J genes are TRBV30 and TRBJ2-7, with 12 positions matching TRBD2. V lost 1 base and J lost 6; bases outside the gene matches: 1. The CDR3 has 13 residues. Germline CDR1 is GTSNPN and CDR2 is SVGIG (reference sequence). Here the CDR3 DNA reads TGTGCCTGGAGTGAACTAGCGGGAGGCGAGCAGTACTTC. This sequence encodes CAWSELAGGEQYF.

The chain joins TRBV4-3 to TRBJ2-1, with 7 bases matching TRBD2. Per germline, CDR1 LGHNA and CDR2 YSLEER. The J segment lost 0 bases and the V segment lost 6 bases, leaving 5 bases of the junction unmatched. This CDR3 has 15 amino acids. The CDR3 DNA follows: TGCGCCAGCAGTCTCAGCGGGATCTCCTACAATGAGCAGTTCTTC. Its translation is CASSLSGISYNEQFF.